This T cell receptor beta chain was identified during a study of shared clonotypes between healthy human individuals. CDR3 size: 15 residues. Trimming took 4 bases from V and 6 from J; bases not matched to a gene: 6. Germline-derived CDR1 and CDR2 are SGHRS and YFSETQ. This clone occurred once. Deep-level running was used for the assay. Sequencing used immunoSEQ multiplex PCR; TCRdb keeps in-frame clones, though not all of them. The table has about 2.3 million clones, under 95% seen once. The chain joins TRBV5-1 to TRBJ2-1; TRBD2 matches 11 bases. The sequencing input was naive CD4+ T cells from PBMCs. The subset denotes: CD45RA+ positively selected. This TCR was sampled from a man aged 18 to 30 in good health. Some clones in this sample may be carry-over from other donors' samples. CDR3 nucleotide sequence: TGCGCCAGCAGCCCAGCCGGGACTAGCGGCAATGAGCAGTTCTTC. This sequence encodes CASSPAGTSGNEQFF.